The 8 T cell receptor beta chains below all came from one sample that was sequenced in a study of neurological immune-mediated disorders. Time point meaning: technical triplicate 3. One entry per CDR3 protein results from TCRdb running MiXCR on the 5' RACE reads. The repertoire holds about 42,000 distinct CDR3 sequences, with around a fifth as singletons. Sequenced sample: PBMCs. These TCRs come from a man aged 55-75 years with HTLV-1-associated myelopathy (HAM/TSP).

The table lists this clonotype with many counts. This chain joins TRBV20-1 and TRBJ2-3; D possibly uses TRBD1 or TRBD2 (5 bases each). The CDR3 spans 14 residues. Germline V gene sequence: CDR1 DFQATT, CDR2 SNEGSKA (reference sequence). Deletions cut 3 bases from V and 4 bases from J, with 14 bases between. The CDR3 DNA follows: TGCAGTGCTAGGTCCGGGACGTTCGCAGATACGCAGTATTTT. Encoded protein: CSARSGTFADTQYF.

This clonotype was recorded at least ten times. This chain uses TRBV6-5 with TRBJ1-1, with D perhaps TRBD1 (5 bases). Trimming removed 5 bases from V and 1 base from J, with 5 bases in between. This CDR3 region has 12 residues. CDR1 and CDR2 from the germline V gene are MNHEY and SVGAGI. The CDR3 loop is CASSQGNTEAFF. The CDR3 DNA reads as TGTGCCAGCAGTCAGGGGAACACTGAAGCTTTCTTT.

This clonotype was seen at least ten times. The V gene is TRBV5-1, the J gene TRBJ2-1; no reliable D call. V was shortened by 0 bases and J by 7 bases, with 8 bases between the two germline ends. The germline CDR1 and CDR2 sequences are SGHRS and YFSETQ. This CDR3 region has 13 residues. This CDR3 is CASSLGSSNEQFF. CDR3 DNA sequence: TGCGCCAGCAGCTTGGGGAGTTCGAATGAGCAGTTCTTC.

The chain employs TRBV2 and TRBJ2-2; possibly TRBD1 for D (6 bases). The CDR3 extends over 15 amino acids. The germline gives CDR1 SNHLY, CDR2 FYNNEI. Trimming stripped 3 bases from V and 1 base from J, with 9 bases between. The CDR3 here is CASSDPRGNTGELFF. The CDR3 nucleotides read TGTGCCAGCAGTGACCCCAGGGGGAACACCGGGGAGCTGTTTTTT. The complete variable domain, with remaining parts taken from reference TRBV2 and TRBJ2-2, reads EPEVTQTPSHQVTQMGQEVILRCVPISNHLYFYWYRQILGQKVEFLVSFYNNEISEKSEIFDDQFSVERPDGSNFTLKIRSTKLEDSAMYFCASSDPRGNTGELFFGEGSRLTVL.

This clonotype was observed many times. The V gene is TRBV20-1, the J gene TRBJ1-1, with D unclear. The CDR3 extends over 12 amino acids. Trimming shortened V by 3 bases and J by 7 bases, and 12 bases separated the two germline ends. Per germline, CDR1 DFQATT and CDR2 SNEGSKA (reference sequence). The CDR3 DNA is TGCAGTGCTAGGGACCAAACTATTGAAGCTTTCTTT. Its protein product is CSARDQTIEAFF.

The chain carries TRBV25-1 and TRBJ1-3; the D is unclear. The CDR3 totals 16 residues. V was trimmed by 4 bases and J by 0 bases, leaving 13 bases between them. CDR1 and CDR2 (germline): MGHDK, SYGVNS. For the CDR3, the DNA is TGTGCCAGCAGTGGTTTTTCGGGATCCTCTGGAAACACCATATATTTT. Translated, it gives CASSGFSGSSGNTIYF.

This clonotype was picked up many times. The rearrangement joins TRBV5-1 to TRBJ2-1; 10 nucleotides line up with TRBD1. The CDR3 contains 15 residues. CDR1 is SGHRS, CDR2 YFSETQ, per germline. After removal of 4 bases from V and 8 bases from J, the junction contained 9 bases not matched to a gene. The CDR3 region is CASSLGQGKIDEQFF. The DNA of the CDR3 is TGCGCCAGCAGCCTGGGACAGGGGAAGATAGATGAGCAGTTCTTC.

This clonotype was recorded many times. The chain carries TRBV4-1 and TRBJ2-7; 9 positions agree with TRBD2. The CDR3 runs 15 residues. The germline gives CDR1 MGHRA, CDR2 YSYEKL. The V and J ends lost 4 bases and 2 bases, in that order; junction bases with no gene match: 6. The CDR3, as DNA: TGCGCCAGCAGCCTCATAGCGGGAGACGCCTACGAGCAGTACTTC. This codes for CASSLIAGDAYEQYF.